This is a list of T cell receptor beta chains from one sample in a study of T cell responses to AZD1222 COVID-19 vaccine. Clones were sequenced by immunoSEQ multiplex PCR, and TCRdb holds only the in-frame ones, with some missing. The sample lists about 190,000 clones, 90% to 95% occurring once. Sequencing used peripheral blood, obtained on day 0 of AZD1222 vaccination. These receptors were obtained from an adult in good health. CDR3s include the opening cysteine and the closing phenylalanine or tryptophan. A D gene is named only where the DNA matches it firmly. Rows give clone size only sometimes, using once, few, many, or a class for an expanded clone.

clone size	V gene	J gene	D gene	CDR3 protein	CDR3 DNA
NA	TRBV29-1	TRBJ1-2	TRBD1	CSVAGQGGLYGYTF	TGCAGCGTGGCTGGACAGGGGGGATTGTATGGCTACACCTTC
NA	TRBV6-2/TRBV6-3	TRBJ1-5	NA	CASSYSRAGEGQPQHF	TGTGCCAGCAGTTACTCGCGGGCAGGGGAGGGTCAGCCCCAGCATTTT
NA	TRBV29-1	TRBJ1-2	NA	CSVEVGGQVYGYTF	TGCAGCGTTGAAGTAGGGGGGCAAGTATATGGCTACACCTTC
once	TRBV28	TRBJ1-5	NA	CASSSPVGNQPQHF	TGTGCCAGCAGCTCTCCGGTGGGCAATCAGCCCCAGCATTTT
NA	TRBV30	TRBJ2-7	NA	CAWSEAGIEQYF	TGTGCCTGGAGTGAAGCAGGGATTGAGCAGTACTTC
NA	TRBV3-1/TRBV3-2	TRBJ2-1	NA	CASSQAGIQLVHEQFF	TGTGCCAGCAGCCAAGCAGGTATACAATTGGTCCATGAGCAGTTCTTC
NA	TRBV28	TRBJ2-7	TRBD1	CASSRTGSYEQYF	TGTGCCAGCAGTCGGACAGGGAGCTACGAGCAGTACTTC
few	TRBV6-4	TRBJ2-1	NA	CASSGQGGTTNEQFF	TGTGCCAGCAGTGGTCAAGGGGGAACTACAAATGAGCAGTTCTTC
NA	TRBV13	TRBJ2-1	NA	CASSLGVHEQFF	TGTGCCAGCAGCTTAGGTGTCCATGAGCAGTTCTTC
NA	TRBV2	TRBJ2-1	TRBD2	CASSELAGKTNEQFF	TGTGCCAGCAGTGAACTAGCGGGTAAAACCAATGAGCAGTTCTTC
NA	TRBV7-3	TRBJ1-2	NA	CASSQGSGTGYTF	TGTGCCAGCAGCCAGGGGTCGGGGACTGGCTACACCTTC
NA	TRBV21-1	TRBJ2-2	NA	CASSLKNPWKQGHGELFF	TGTGCCAGCAGCCTTAAAAACCCCTGGAAACAGGGTCACGGGGAGCTGTTTTTT
NA	TRBV5-1	TRBJ2-3	TRBD2	CASREAGVNTDTQYF	TGCGCCAGCAGGGAAGCGGGAGTGAACACAGATACGCAGTATTTT
NA	TRBV7-2	TRBJ2-7	TRBD1	CASSLDRVPIYEQYF	TGTGCCAGCAGCCTCGACAGGGTCCCTATCTACGAGCAGTACTTC
few	TRBV2	TRBJ1-1	TRBD1	CASDRARAFF	TGTGCCAGCGACAGGGCCCGAGCTTTCTTT
NA	TRBV23-1	TRBJ1-5	NA	CASRPDRNPQHF	TGCGCCAGCAGACCAGACAGGAACCCCCAGCATTTT
NA	TRBV19	TRBJ1-3	NA	CASSSNTIYF	TGTGCCAGTAGTTCCAACACCATATATTTT
NA	TRBV15	TRBJ2-7	TRBD2	CATSRDSGRNYEQYF	TGTGCCACCAGCAGAGATAGCGGGAGGAACTACGAGCAGTACTTC
NA	TRBV24-1	TRBJ1-5	NA	CATSDTRDSHNQPQHF	TGTGCCACCAGTGACACCCGCGACAGCCACAATCAGCCCCAGCATTTT
NA	TRBV27	TRBJ2-7	NA	CASSLKGPLNYEQYF	TGTGCCAGCAGTTTAAAGGGCCCCCTAAACTACGAGCAGTACTTC
NA	TRBV19	TRBJ1-2	NA	CASSIMVTANYGYTF	TGTGCCAGTAGTATTATGGTAACAGCTAACTATGGCTACACCTTC
NA	TRBV18	TRBJ1-2	NA	CASSPLRPGDRGYTF	TGTGCCAGCTCACCCCTGAGGCCCGGGGATCGTGGCTACACCTTC